This T cell receptor (beta chain) was identified in a study of monozygotic twins with inflammatory bowel disease. Findings of the study overall: In patient repertoires, differing immunosuppressive treatments may have added some variability.

This CDR3 spans 15 amino acids. CDR1 is SGHRS and CDR2 is YFSETQ in the germline V gene. The input for each TCR library was about 3.5 ug of total RNA. No DNA is given; TCRdb re-called the 5' RACE reads and lists each CDR3 protein once. There are around 200,000 distinct CDR3 sequences in the sample, with around 1.5% held by the top ten. This clonotype registers medium-sized (0.01 to 0.1%) by frequency. Its antigen is not identified. The rearrangement joins TRBV5-1 to TRBJ2-3. The receptor comes from a human donor with ulcerative colitis or Crohn's disease, or a healthy co-twin of an affected twin (not recorded which). The sequenced material came from blood. This CDR3 reads CASSLESLDTDTQYF.